This is a list of T cell receptor beta chains from one sample in a study of blood T cell repertoires in COVID-19. Only in-frame clones appear in the TCRdb table, and some are missing; sequencing was by immunoSEQ multiplex PCR. The sample gives more than 85,000 clones, approximately 72% of which show up once; approximately 19% is in the top ten. Sample: peripheral blood. The receptors were gathered from a woman in her seventies with acute or convalescent COVID-19. Both conserved end residues are part of each CDR3. The D gene is left open where the match is weak. The listing skips clone size in some rows; elsewhere it reads once, few, many or a size class.

j_call	clone_size	v_call	d_call	cdr3_nt	cdr3_aa
TRBJ1-1	NA	TRBV29-1	TRBD1	TGCAGCGCCAAACAGGGGGCGCCCACTGAAGCTTTCTTT	CSAKQGAPTEAFF
TRBJ1-1	NA	TRBV9	TRBD1	TGTGCCAGCAGCGTAGATTTCGGACAGGGTAGCACTGAAGCTTTCTTT	CASSVDFGQGSTEAFF
TRBJ1-1	NA	TRBV3-1/TRBV3-2	NA	TGTGCCAGCAGCCAAGCCGGGGGTGACACTGAAGCTTTCTTT	CASSQAGGDTEAFF
TRBJ2-1	NA	TRBV9	TRBD2	TGTGCCAGCAGCGTAAGCGGGGGGGCGGGTGAGCAGTTCTTC	CASSVSGGAGEQFF
TRBJ1-2	NA	TRBV11-2	NA	TGTGCCAGCAACCTAGGTGGTAACTATGGCTACACCTTC	CASNLGGNYGYTF
TRBJ2-1	NA	TRBV5-5	NA	TGTGCCAGCAGCTTGGCCCAGGGCTCCTACAATGAGCAGTTCTTC	CASSLAQGSYNEQFF
TRBJ1-2	NA	TRBV29-1	TRBD1	TGCAGCGCCTCAGGGACAGGGAGGTCTTCGTATGGCTACACCTTC	CSASGTGRSSYGYTF
TRBJ2-1	NA	TRBV10-2	TRBD2	TGCGCCAGTCAAGCGGGGGGGCCTCTGTTCTTC	CASQAGGPLFF
TRBJ2-5	NA	TRBV7-2	TRBD2	TGTGCCAGCAGCTCGCTAGCGGGGGGGCCGGAGACCCAGTACTTC	CASSSLAGGPETQYF
TRBJ1-2	NA	TRBV6-2/TRBV6-3	TRBD1	TGTGCCAGCAGTTACTCAAACCGCAGGACAGGGGGGAACTATGGCTACACCTTC	CASSYSNRRTGGNYGYTF
TRBJ2-5	NA	TRBV10-3	TRBD1	TGTGCCATCAGTGGGGGTTTGCGACAGGGCGAGACCCAGTACTTC	CAISGGLRQGETQYF
TRBJ1-1	NA	TRBV18	TRBD1	TGTGCCAGCTCACAAAATACAGGGGGGGACACTGAAGCTTTCTTT	CASSQNTGGDTEAFF
TRBJ1-1	few	TRBV30	NA	TGTGCCTGGAGGGCCTTCACTGAAGCTTTCTTT	CAWRAFTEAFF
TRBJ2-6	once	TRBV15	TRBD1	TGTGCCACCAGCTATACCGGGACAGGGCGCTCTGGGGCCAACGTCCTGACTTTC	CATSYTGTGRSGANVLTF
TRBJ2-3	NA	TRBV19	TRBD1	TGTGCCAGTAGTATAAGGGGACAGGGGAGGAGCACAGATACGCAGTATTTT	CASSIRGQGRSTDTQYF